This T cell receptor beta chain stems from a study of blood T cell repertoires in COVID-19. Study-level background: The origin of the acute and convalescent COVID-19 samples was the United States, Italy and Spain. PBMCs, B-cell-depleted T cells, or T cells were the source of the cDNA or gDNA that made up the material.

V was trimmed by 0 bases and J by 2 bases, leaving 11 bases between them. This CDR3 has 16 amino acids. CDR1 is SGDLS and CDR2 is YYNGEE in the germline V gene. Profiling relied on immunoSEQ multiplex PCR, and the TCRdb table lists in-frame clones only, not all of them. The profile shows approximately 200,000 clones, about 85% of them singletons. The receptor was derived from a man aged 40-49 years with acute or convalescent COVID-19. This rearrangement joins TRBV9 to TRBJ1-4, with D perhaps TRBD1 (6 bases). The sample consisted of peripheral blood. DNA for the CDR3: TGTGCCAGCAGCGTAGCCCGGGACACCACTAATGAAAAACTGTTTTTT. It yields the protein CASSVARDTTNEKLFF.